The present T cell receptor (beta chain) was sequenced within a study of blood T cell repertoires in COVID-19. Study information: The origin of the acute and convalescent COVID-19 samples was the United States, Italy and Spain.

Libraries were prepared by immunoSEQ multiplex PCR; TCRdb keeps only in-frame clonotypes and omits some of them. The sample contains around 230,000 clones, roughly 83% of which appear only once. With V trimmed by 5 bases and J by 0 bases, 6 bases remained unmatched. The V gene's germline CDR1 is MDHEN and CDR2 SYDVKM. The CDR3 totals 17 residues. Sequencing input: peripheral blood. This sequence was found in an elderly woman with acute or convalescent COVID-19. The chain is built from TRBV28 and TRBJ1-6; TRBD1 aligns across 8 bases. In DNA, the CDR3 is TGTGCCAGCAGTCCCAACAGGGGGAGCTCCTATAATTCACCCCTCCACTTT. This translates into CASSPNRGSSYNSPLHF.